The 5 T cell receptor beta chains reported below all come from one sample, sequenced in a study of T cells after yellow fever vaccination. TCRdb fed the 5' RACE reads into MiXCR, producing one record per CDR3 protein. The repertoire includes around 550,000 distinct CDR3 sequences, roughly 19% of them detected once, and roughly an eighth sits in the top ten. This specimen consisted of PBMCs, obtained 15 days after the yellow fever booster vaccination. These receptors were taken from a man aged 25 to 40 who received the YFV17D yellow fever vaccine.

This clonotype was seen more than once but under ten times. The chain recombines TRBV15 with TRBJ1-2; D uncertain. This CDR3 comprises 12 residues. Trimming stripped 0 bases from V and 4 bases from J, with 3 bases between. Germline CDR1 LNHNV, CDR2 YYDKDF (reference sequence). DNA for the CDR3: TGTGCCACCAGCAGAGAAGGCTATGGCTACACCTTC. Translating it yields CATSREGYGYTF.

This clonotype was observed a few times. The rearrangement joins TRBV7-8 to TRBJ1-2, with D perhaps matching TRBD1 (5 bases). In germline, CDR1 is SGHVS, CDR2 FQNEAQ. V dropped 5 bases and J dropped 7 bases, with 14 bases sitting between them. This CDR3 is 13 amino acids long. This chain's CDR3 is CASSQNQGGGYTF. The CDR3 nucleotides are TGTGCCAGCAGCCAAAACCAGGGAGGTGGCTACACCTTC.

The rearrangement joins TRBV2 to TRBJ1-6; unclear D gene. The V and J ends lost 6 bases and 4 bases respectively, with 10 bases between them. The CDR3 extends over 14 amino acids. Germline V gives CDR1 SNHLY, CDR2 FYNNEI. The chain's CDR3 is CASRRDTYNSPLHF. The CDR3 DNA sequence: TGTGCCAGCAGAAGGGATACATATAATTCACCCCTCCACTTT. The complete variable domain, with remaining parts taken from reference TRBV2 and TRBJ1-6, reads EPEVTQTPSHQVTQMGQEVILRCVPISNHLYFYWYRQILGQKVEFLVSFYNNEISEKSEIFDDQFSVERPDGSNFTLKIRSTKLEDSAMYFCASRRDTYNSPLHFGNGTRLTVT.

This clonotype appeared a few times. The genes are TRBV4-3 and TRBJ2-1; D may be TRBD2 (5 bases). Trimming shortened V by 1 base and J by 2 bases, and 15 bases separated the two germline ends. In germline, CDR1 is LGHNA, CDR2 YSLEER. This CDR3 is built from 17 residues. The CDR3 sequence: CASSQGSSGDAYNEQFF. The DNA for the CDR3 is TGCGCCAGCAGCCAAGGAAGCAGCGGTGATGCCTACAATGAGCAGTTCTTC.

This chain links TRBV5-4 with TRBJ2-7; D gene unclear. Trimming took 0 bases from V and 0 from J, leaving 10 bases between them. CDR1 is SGHNT and CDR2 is YYREEE in the germline V gene (reference sequence). The CDR3 extends over 15 amino acids. The CDR3 protein is CASSLGTVLSYEQYF. The CDR3 region has the DNA TGTGCCAGCAGCTTGGGCACAGTTCTCTCCTACGAGCAGTACTTC. The full variable domain, in which reference TRBV5-4 and TRBJ2-7 provide the parts outside the CDR3, is ETGVTQSPTHLIKTRGQQVTLRCSSQSGHNTVSWYQQALGQGPQFIFQYYREEENGRGNFPPRFSGLQFPNYSSELNVNALELDDSALYLCASSLGTVLSYEQYFGPGTRLTVT.